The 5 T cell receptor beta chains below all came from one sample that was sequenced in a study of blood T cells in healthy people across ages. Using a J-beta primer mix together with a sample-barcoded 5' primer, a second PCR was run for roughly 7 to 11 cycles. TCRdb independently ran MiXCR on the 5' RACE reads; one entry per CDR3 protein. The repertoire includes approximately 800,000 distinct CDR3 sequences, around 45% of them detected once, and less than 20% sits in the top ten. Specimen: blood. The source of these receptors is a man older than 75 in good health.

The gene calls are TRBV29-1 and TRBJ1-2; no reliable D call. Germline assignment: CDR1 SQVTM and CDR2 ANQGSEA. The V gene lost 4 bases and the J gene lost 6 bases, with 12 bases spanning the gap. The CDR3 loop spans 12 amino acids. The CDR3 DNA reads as TGCAGCGTTGTTCTTCATCGGGATGGCTACACCTTC. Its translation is CSVVLHRDGYTF.

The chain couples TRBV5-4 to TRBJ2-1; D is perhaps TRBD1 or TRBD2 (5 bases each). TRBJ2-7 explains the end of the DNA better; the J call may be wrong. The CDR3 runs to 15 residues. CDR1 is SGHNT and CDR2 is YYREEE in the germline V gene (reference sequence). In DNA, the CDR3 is TGTGCCAGCGGGGAGACCCAGGGCTCCTACAATGAGCAGTACTTC. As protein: CASGETQGSYNEQYF.

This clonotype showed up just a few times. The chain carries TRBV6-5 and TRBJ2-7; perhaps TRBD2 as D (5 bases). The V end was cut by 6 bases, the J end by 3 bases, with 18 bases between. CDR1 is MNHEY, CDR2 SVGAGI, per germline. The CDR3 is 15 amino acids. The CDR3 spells CASSREVDGNYEQYF. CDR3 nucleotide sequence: TGTGCCAGCAGCCGGGAAGTCGACGGAAACTACGAGCAGTACTTC.

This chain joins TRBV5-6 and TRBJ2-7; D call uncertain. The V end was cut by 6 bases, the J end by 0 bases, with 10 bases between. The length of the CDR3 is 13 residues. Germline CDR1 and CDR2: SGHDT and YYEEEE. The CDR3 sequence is CASTLESSYEQYF. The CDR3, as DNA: TGTGCCAGCACCTTAGAAAGCTCCTACGAGCAGTACTTC. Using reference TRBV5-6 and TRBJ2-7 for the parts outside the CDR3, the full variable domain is DAGVTQSPTHLIKTRGQQVTLRCSPKSGHDTVSWYQQALGQGPQFIFQYYEEEERQRGNFPDRFSGHQFPNYSSELNVNALLLGDSALYLCASTLESSYEQYFGPGTRLTVT.

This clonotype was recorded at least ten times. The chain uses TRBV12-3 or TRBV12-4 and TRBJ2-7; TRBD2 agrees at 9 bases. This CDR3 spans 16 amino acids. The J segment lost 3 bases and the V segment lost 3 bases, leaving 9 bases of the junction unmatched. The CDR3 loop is CASSFLRTSDYYEQYF. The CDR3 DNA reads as TGTGCCAGCAGTTTCTTAAGGACTAGCGATTACTACGAGCAGTACTTC.